This is a list of T cell receptor beta chains from one sample in a study of shared clonotypes between healthy human individuals. Produced via immunoSEQ multiplex PCR; TCRdb's table is partial and in-frame only. The sample has about 490,000 clones; 65% to 80% are singletons. Sequenced: PBMCs. These TCRs come from a woman aged 40 to 55 in good health. Some clones in this sample may be carry-over from other donors' samples. CDR3s include the opening cysteine and the closing phenylalanine or tryptophan. A D gene is named only where the DNA matches it firmly.

>-|TRBV19
CASSIGMNTEAFF
>-|TRBV7-2
CASNLAHNEQFF
>-|TRBV7-9
CASSLVGAVEQYF
>TRBD2|TRBV5-6
CASSLSGRYYNEQFF
>TRBD1|TRBV5-1
CASSLGSGTGSVDTQYF
>-|TRBV7-9
CASSLPDNEQFF
>TRBD2|TRBV7-3
CASSYLGLAGAGEQFF
>-|TRBV29-1
CSVRIKGETEAFF
>TRBD1|TRBV18
CASSSRPTGITYEQYF
>-|TRBV5-1
CASSLPVGGIGDTQYF
>TRBD1|TRBV5-1
CASSLWGQGGTDTQYF
>TRBD1|TRBV29-1
CSVDVRTGTGEQYF
>-|TRBV7-6
CASSYSVDNSPLHF
>-|TRBV5-1
CASSPTVQASYEQYF
>-|TRBV15
CATSRGTGTDTQYF
>-|TRBV6-5
CASSYSGTGKSYEQYF
>TRBD1|TRBV6-1
CASSEAAGGTSEQYF
>TRBD1|TRBV9
CASSDDPQGQLNEKLFF
>-|TRBV7-8
CASSVLRASTGELFF
>-|TRBV6-5
CASRGTSTDTQYF
>-|TRBV27
CATSEASSPYEQYF
>TRBD2|TRBV5-5
CASSFGLAGVLSGANVLTF
>-|TRBV7-2
CARTRPGASPYNEQFF
>-|TRBV28
CAAHRTNQPQHF
>TRBD2|TRBV15
CATSRDFSGRDYEELFF
>TRBD2|TRBV4-3
CASSHDTSGGEQFF
>TRBD1|TRBV19
CASSNYRGLNEKLFF
>TRBD1|TRBV27
CASRGQANTEAFF
>TRBD2|TRBV5-6
CASSAGLAGDTGELFF
>TRBD2|TRBV11-3
CASSYRASGRDSEQFF
>-|TRBV27
CASRWSPGANSPLHF
>-|TRBV28
CASSQAEPPTYEQYF
>TRBD1|TRBV5-4
CASSLGFGTGSNTGELFF
>-|TRBV7-8
CASSISDNYEQYF
>TRBD2|TRBV7-8
CASSLELAGSFFVTDTQYF
>-|TRBV18
CASSPGRQVPTDTEAFF
>-|TRBV7-9
CASSAERNTIYF